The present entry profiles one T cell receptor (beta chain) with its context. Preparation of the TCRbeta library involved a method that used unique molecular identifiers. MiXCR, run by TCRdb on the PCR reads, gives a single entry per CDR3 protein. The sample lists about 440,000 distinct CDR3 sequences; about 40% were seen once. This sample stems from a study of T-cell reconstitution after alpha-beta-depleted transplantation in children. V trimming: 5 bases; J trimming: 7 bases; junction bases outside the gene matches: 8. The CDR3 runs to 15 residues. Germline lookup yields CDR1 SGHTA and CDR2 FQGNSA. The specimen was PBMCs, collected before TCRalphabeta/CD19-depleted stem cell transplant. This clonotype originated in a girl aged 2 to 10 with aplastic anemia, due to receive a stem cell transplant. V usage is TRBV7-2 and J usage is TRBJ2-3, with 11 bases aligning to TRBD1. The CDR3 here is CASSRPGTGGNTQYF. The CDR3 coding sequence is TGTGCCAGCAGCCGGCCCGGGACAGGGGGGAATACGCAGTATTTT.